These 23 T cell receptor beta chains share one sample of origin, sequenced in a study of CD8 T cells in ankylosing spondylitis. Which antigens these TCRs recognize remains unknown. Study-level points and caveats: Several highly homologous variants made up a TCR beta motif, and this motif appeared characteristic of ankylosing spondylitis blood.

TCRdb re-analysed the 5' RACE reads in MiXCR, keeping a single row per CDR3 protein. This sample has more than 650,000 distinct CDR3 sequences; roughly 10% occur once, and the top ten carry just over 0.5%. Sample: blood, either unsorted or a sorted T cell fraction (not recorded which). The source is a male donor with ankylosing spondylitis.

The V and J genes are TRBV9 and TRBJ2-3; TRBD2 might be the D (5 bases). The CDR3 runs 18 residues. CDR1 and CDR2 from the germline V gene are SGDLS and YYNGEE. V lost 0 bases and J 5 bases, leaving 22 bases between the germline ends. The CDR3, as DNA: TGTGCCAGCAGCGTAGTGTTCCAGAGCGGAGGCAACATAGATACGCAGTATTTT. Protein sequence: CASSVVFQSGGNIDTQYF.

This clonotype was seen a few times. The chain links TRBV20-1 to TRBJ2-5, with D perhaps TRBD1 (6 bases). The germline V and J ends were trimmed by 3 bases and 5 bases, with 13 bases remaining between them. Germline CDR1 DFQATT, CDR2 SNEGSKA (reference sequence). The length of the CDR3 is 13 residues. The CDR3 nucleotides are TGCAGTGCTAGGTCTTGGGGGCAGGAGACCCAGTACTTC. Translated: CSARSWGQETQYF.

This clonotype was counted at least ten times. V and J are TRBV29-1 and TRBJ2-3, with TRBD2 matching 7 bases. The CDR3 has 15 amino acids. CDR1 SQVTM and CDR2 ANQGSEA come from the germline V gene. V shed 7 bases and J 6 bases; nucleotides not matched to a gene: 16. The CDR3 nucleotides read TGCAGCGCCGAAGAAGGCCGGGGGGTCACTGATACGCAGTATTTT. Protein product: CSAEEGRGVTDTQYF.

This clonotype was picked up a small number of times. The chain uses TRBV15 and TRBJ1-4; D gene unclear. This CDR3 has 12 residues. Germline V gives CDR1 LNHNV, CDR2 YYDKDF (reference sequence). V lost 3 bases, J lost 7 bases, and 6 bases lay in between. The CDR3 coding sequence is TGTGCCACCAGCAGGGGTTTTGAAAAACTGTTTTTT. Translating gives CATSRGFEKLFF.

The chain uses TRBV29-1 and TRBJ2-7, with 8 bases matching TRBD1. The CDR3 loop spans 15 amino acids. CDR1 SQVTM and CDR2 ANQGSEA come from the germline V gene. The CDR3 DNA reads TGCAGGTTTGGTCCGGGACAGGAGTACTCCTACGAGCAGTACTTC. Its translation: CRFGPGQEYSYEQYF.

The rearrangement uses TRBV7-2 and TRBJ2-1; weak D call: TRBD2 (6 bases). Trimming removed 1 base at V and 9 bases at J, with 10 bases between. The germline V gene has CDR1 SGHTA and CDR2 FQGNSA. The CDR3 has 13 amino acids. The CDR3, as DNA: TGTGCCAGCAGCTTAGTAGGAGGGGTTGAGCAGTTCTTC. It codes for CASSLVGGVEQFF.

This clonotype was counted a few times. The chain uses TRBV12-3 or TRBV12-4 and TRBJ2-5, with D unclear. The CDR3 is made up of 15 amino acids. V was shortened by 5 bases and J by 2 bases, with 15 bases between the two germline ends. The CDR3 nucleotides read TGTGCCAGCAGTCCACGGCAAGGGCTACAAGAGACCCAGTACTTC. Its protein is CASSPRQGLQETQYF.

This clonotype has a handful of counts. The genes are TRBV4-2 and TRBJ1-4; unclear D gene. Germline V gives CDR1 LGHNA, CDR2 YNFKEQ. The CDR3 sequence is 16 residues long. V lost 4 bases and J lost 6, with 18 bases in between. The DNA of the CDR3 is TGTGCCAGCAGCCCCGGAGAGACGGCCCGGGATGAAAAACTGTTTTTT. Its protein is CASSPGETARDEKLFF.

In its sample, this clonotype was seen a few times. J is TRBJ1-3 and V is TRBV2; no clear D gene. Looked up from germline, CDR1 is SNHLY and CDR2 is FYNNEI. Trimming took off 2 bases at V and 3 bases at J, with 2 bases between the two ends. The CDR3 runs 12 residues. The CDR3 DNA reads TGTGCCAGCAGTGAAAGTGGAAACACCATATATTTT. This encodes CASSESGNTIYF.

The chain couples TRBV10-1 to TRBJ2-2; D remains ambiguous. The V end lost 0 bases, the J end lost 4 bases, and 6 bases lay between the germline ends. This CDR3 spans 14 amino acids. CDR1 and CDR2 (germline): WNHNN, SYGVQD (reference sequence). The CDR3 here is CASSESISTGELFF. As DNA, the CDR3 is TGCGCCAGCAGTGAGTCGATTAGCACCGGGGAGCTGTTTTTT.

This clonotype occurred a few times. The rearrangement links TRBV2 to TRBJ2-7; D might be TRBD1 (6 bases). The CDR3 is 11 amino acids. V dropped 5 bases and J dropped 11 bases, with 13 bases sitting between them. In germline, CDR1 is SNHLY, CDR2 FYNNEI. CDR3 DNA sequence: TGTGCCAGCAGTCGGACAGAGGAGGAGTACTTC. This gives the protein CASSRTEEEYF.

This clonotype appeared a few times. V is TRBV5-1 and J is TRBJ1-2; 7 positions match TRBD1. Unmatched junction bases numbered 11, after V lost 2 bases and J lost 4 bases. The length of the CDR3 is 16 residues. Per the germline V gene, CDR1 is SGHRS and CDR2 is YFSETQ. CDR3 nucleotide sequence: TGCGCCAGCAGCTTCGGAGGGGGCTCGGGAGGCTATGGCTACACCTTC. As protein: CASSFGGGSGGYGYTF.

This clonotype was counted once. The rearrangement links TRBV2 to TRBJ2-5, with TRBD1 matching over 8 bases. V lost 6 bases and J lost 5; bases outside the gene matches: 14. Per the germline V gene, CDR1 is SNHLY and CDR2 is FYNNEI. This CDR3 has 16 residues. This chain's CDR3 is CASRLTPWTGHETQYF. The CDR3 bases are TGTGCCAGCAGATTGACCCCCTGGACAGGGCACGAGACCCAGTACTTC.

The chain links TRBV6-5 to TRBJ2-1, with TRBD2 matching over 13 bases. This CDR3 has 18 amino acids. Germline-derived CDR1 and CDR2 are MNHEY and SVGAGI. The V segment lost 0 bases and the J segment 4 bases; nucleotides outside the gene matches: 6. In nucleotides, the CDR3 is TGTGCCAGCAGTTACTCGACGGCGGGACTAGCGGGATACAATGAGCAGTTCTTC. Translated: CASSYSTAGLAGYNEQFF.

The chain couples TRBV24-1 to TRBJ1-2; 12 bases line up with TRBD1. V lost 3 bases and J lost 5; bases outside the gene matches: 6. The CDR3 extends over 16 amino acids. Germline CDR1 KGHDR, CDR2 SFDVKD. The CDR3 nucleotides read TGTGCCACCAGTGATCCCGGGACAGGGGGCTCTTATGGCTACACCTTC. It specifies CATSDPGTGGSYGYTF.

The rearrangement links TRBV28 to TRBJ2-5; 12 bases map to TRBD2. Losses at the gene ends were 5 bases for V and 5 bases for J; bases not matched to a gene: 9. This CDR3 is built from 16 residues. Germline values: CDR1 MDHEN, CDR2 SYDVKM. CDR3 protein: CASSSAGTSGRETQYF. The CDR3 region has the DNA TGTGCCAGCAGTAGTGCCGGGACTAGCGGGCGGGAGACCCAGTACTTC.

The V and J genes are TRBV4-3 and TRBJ1-2; possible D gene TRBD1, 6 bases. CDR1 LGHNA and CDR2 YSLEER come from the germline V gene. CDR3 length: 17 residues. V was shortened by 3 bases and J by 2 bases, with 19 bases between the two germline ends. DNA for the CDR3: TGCGCCAGCAGCCAGATCGAAGGGACATGGCGGAACTATGGCTACACCTTC. It encodes CASSQIEGTWRNYGYTF.

In its sample, this clonotype was seen a few times. The CDR3 DNA sequence: TGTGCCAGCAGCCAAGATCAGGACAGCTCCTACGAGCAGTACTTC. Translation: CASSQDQDSSYEQYF. The chain combines TRBV3-1 with TRBJ2-7; D is perhaps TRBD1 (6 bases). Trimming shortened V by 0 bases and J by 0 bases, and 9 bases separated the two germline ends. Germline V CDR1 and CDR2: LGHDT, YNNKEL (reference sequence). This CDR3 has 15 residues.

A few counts support this clonotype. The V gene is TRBV6-2 or TRBV6-3, the J gene TRBJ1-2, with 8 bases identical to TRBD1. Germline CDR1 is MNHEY and CDR2 is SVGEGT. The CDR3 runs to 15 residues. Trimming removed 7 bases from V and 7 bases from J; junction bases left unmatched: 14. The CDR3 region is CASKAWSRGQGGYTF. CDR3 nucleotide sequence: TGTGCCAGCAAGGCTTGGAGCAGGGGGCAGGGTGGCTACACCTTC.

This clonotype has more than one count but fewer than ten. This chain connects TRBV29-1 to TRBJ1-1, with D possibly TRBD1 on 5 matching bases. The germline CDR1 and CDR2 sequences are SQVTM and ANQGSEA. The V gene lost 7 bases and the J gene lost 5 bases, with 14 bases spanning the gap. CDR3 length equals 12 residues. The CDR3: CSADRGETEAFF. CDR3 nucleotide sequence: TGCAGCGCAGACAGAGGGGAGACTGAAGCTTTCTTT.

This clonotype was recorded at least ten times. The V gene is TRBV5-1, the J gene TRBJ1-2; D uncertain. V lost 1 base, J lost 3 bases, and 13 bases lay in between. The germline V gene encodes CDR1 SGHRS and CDR2 YFSETQ. The CDR3 sequence is 15 residues long. CDR3 amino acids: CASSLQAVADYGYTF. The CDR3, as DNA: TGCGCCAGCAGCTTGCAAGCGGTGGCTGACTATGGCTACACCTTC. The variable domain in full, with the rest retrieved from reference TRBV5-1 and TRBJ1-2, is KAGVTQTPRYLIKTRGQQVTLSCSPISGHRSVSWYQQTPGQGLQFLFEYFSETQRNKGNFPGRFSGRQFSNSRSEMNVSTLELGDSALYLCASSLQAVADYGYTFGSGTRLTVV.

The chain links TRBV5-1 to TRBJ2-2; 9 bases are a match to TRBD2. The CDR3 has 16 residues. V was clipped by 5 bases and J by 2 bases; unmatched bases: 7. From germline, CDR1 is SGHRS and CDR2 YFSETQ. The CDR3 loop reads CASRTSLAGNTGELFF. DNA for the CDR3: TGCGCCAGCAGGACTAGCCTAGCGGGAAACACCGGGGAGCTGTTTTTT.

A word on this clonotype: One end of the junction is discordant with germline, which a read error may explain. The genes are TRBV25-1 and TRBJ1-1; D possibly corresponds to TRBD1 (5 bases). Germline CDR1 and CDR2: MGHDK and SYGVNS. The length of the CDR3 is 12 residues. In DNA form, the CDR3 reads TGTGCCAGCAGTGACTGGGGGGTACAAGCTTTTTTT. Translating it yields CASSDWGVQAFF. The full variable domain, its missing parts supplied by reference TRBV25-1 and TRBJ1-1, is EADIYQTPRYLVIGTGKKITLECSQTMGHDKMYWYQQDPGMELHLIHYSYGVNSTEKGDLSSESTVSRIRTEHFPLTLESARPSHTSQYLCASSDWGVQAFFGQGTRLTVV.